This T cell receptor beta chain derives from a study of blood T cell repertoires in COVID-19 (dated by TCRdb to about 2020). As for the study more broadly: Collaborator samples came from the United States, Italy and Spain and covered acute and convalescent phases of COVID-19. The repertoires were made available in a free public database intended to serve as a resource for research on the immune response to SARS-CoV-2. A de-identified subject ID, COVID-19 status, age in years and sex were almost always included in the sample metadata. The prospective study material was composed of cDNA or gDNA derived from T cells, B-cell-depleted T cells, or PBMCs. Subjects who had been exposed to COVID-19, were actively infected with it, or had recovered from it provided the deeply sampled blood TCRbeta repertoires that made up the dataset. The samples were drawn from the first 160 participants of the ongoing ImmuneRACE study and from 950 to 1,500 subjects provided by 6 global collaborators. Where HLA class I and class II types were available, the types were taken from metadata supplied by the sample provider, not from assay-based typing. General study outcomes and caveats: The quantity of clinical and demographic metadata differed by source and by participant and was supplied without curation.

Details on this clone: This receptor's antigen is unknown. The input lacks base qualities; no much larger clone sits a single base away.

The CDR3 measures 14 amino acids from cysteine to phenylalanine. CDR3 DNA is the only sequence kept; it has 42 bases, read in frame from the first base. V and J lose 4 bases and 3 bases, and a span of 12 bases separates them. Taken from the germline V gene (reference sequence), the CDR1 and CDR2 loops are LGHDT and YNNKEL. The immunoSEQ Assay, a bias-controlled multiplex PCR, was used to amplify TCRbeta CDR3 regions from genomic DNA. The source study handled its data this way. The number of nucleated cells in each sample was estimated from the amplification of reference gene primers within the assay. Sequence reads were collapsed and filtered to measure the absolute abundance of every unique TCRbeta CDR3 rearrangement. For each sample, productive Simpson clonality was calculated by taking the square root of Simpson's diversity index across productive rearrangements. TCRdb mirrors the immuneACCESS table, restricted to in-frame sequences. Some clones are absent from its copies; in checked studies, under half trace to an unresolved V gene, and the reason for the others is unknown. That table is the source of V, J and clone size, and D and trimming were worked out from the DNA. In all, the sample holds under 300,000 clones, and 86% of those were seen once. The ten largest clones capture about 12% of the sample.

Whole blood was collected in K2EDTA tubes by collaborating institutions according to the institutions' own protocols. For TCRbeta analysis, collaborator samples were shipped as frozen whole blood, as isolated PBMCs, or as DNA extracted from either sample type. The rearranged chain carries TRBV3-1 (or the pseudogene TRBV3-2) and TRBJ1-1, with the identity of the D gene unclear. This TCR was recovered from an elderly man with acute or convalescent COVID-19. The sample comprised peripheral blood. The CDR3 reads CASSLRGLDTEAFF. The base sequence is TGTGCCAGCAGCCTCCGCGGGTTGGACACTGAAGCTTTCTTT.